These T cell receptor beta chains were read from a single sample in a study of blood T cell repertoires in COVID-19. TCRdb's table, derived via immunoSEQ multiplex PCR, lists solely in-frame clones and lacks some. The sample contains roughly 250,000 clones, about 90% of which appear only once. The source material was PBMCs or T cells enriched from blood (not recorded which). The receptor source for this set is a human donor in a cohort exposed to, infected with or recovered from COVID-19 (not recorded which). The donor label of this sample is uncertain. Both conserved end residues are part of each CDR3. D genes are given only for firm matches. Clone size is shown for a subset of rows, as once, few, many or a class of expanded clone.

cdr3_nt: TGTGCCAGCAGCTTCAGGGGGTATGACGAGCAGTACTTC
cdr3_aa: CASSFRGYDEQYF
j_call: TRBJ2-7
v_call: TRBV9
d_call: TRBD1
clone_size: -

cdr3_nt: TGTGCCAGCAGTTACTCGAAGGTCAGGGGGTTCGAGCAGTACTTC
cdr3_aa: CASSYSKVRGFEQYF
j_call: TRBJ2-7
v_call: TRBV6-5
d_call: TRBD1
clone_size: -

cdr3_nt: TGTGCCAGCAGCCAAGGGAGGTGGGAGACCCAGTACTTC
cdr3_aa: CASSQGRWETQYF
j_call: TRBJ2-5
v_call: TRBV3-1/TRBV3-2
d_call: -
clone_size: -

cdr3_nt: TGTGCCATCAAGACCGGGACAGGGTTCTACGAGCAGTACTTC
cdr3_aa: CAIKTGTGFYEQYF
j_call: TRBJ2-7
v_call: TRBV10-3
d_call: TRBD1
clone_size: -

cdr3_nt: TGTGCCAGCAGCTTCAGCGGGGGGGCGGTAAAGACCCAGTACTTC
cdr3_aa: CASSFSGGAVKTQYF
j_call: TRBJ2-5
v_call: TRBV5-4
d_call: TRBD2
clone_size: -

cdr3_nt: TGCGCCAGCAGCCAAGATCGGGTAGCCGAGCAGTACTTC
cdr3_aa: CASSQDRVAEQYF
j_call: TRBJ2-7
v_call: TRBV4-3
d_call: -
clone_size: -

cdr3_nt: TGTGCCAGCAGTTACGAGACTGCCTACGAGCAGTACTTC
cdr3_aa: CASSYETAYEQYF
j_call: TRBJ2-7
v_call: TRBV6-2/TRBV6-3
d_call: -
clone_size: -

cdr3_nt: TGCGCCAGCAGCCAAGATTATAATTTAGTCACAGATACGCAGTATTTT
cdr3_aa: CASSQDYNLVTDTQYF
j_call: TRBJ2-3
v_call: TRBV4-1
d_call: -
clone_size: -

cdr3_nt: TGTGCCAGCAGTCGTAGCGGGGTCTCGGGCACCGGGGAGCTGTTTTTT
cdr3_aa: CASSRSGVSGTGELFF
j_call: TRBJ2-2
v_call: TRBV5-8
d_call: TRBD2
clone_size: -

cdr3_nt: TGTGCCACCAGTGAACCCGGGACTCAACAAGAGACCCAGTACTTC
cdr3_aa: CATSEPGTQQETQYF
j_call: TRBJ2-5
v_call: TRBV24-1
d_call: -
clone_size: -

cdr3_nt: TGTGCCAGCAGGAGGGGGCAGGGCAGTGGCGAGCAGTACTTC
cdr3_aa: CASRRGQGSGEQYF
j_call: TRBJ2-7
v_call: TRBV6-5
d_call: TRBD1
clone_size: -

cdr3_nt: TGTGCCAGCAGTTCACAGGGGCGGGATGGCTACACCTTC
cdr3_aa: CASSSQGRDGYTF
j_call: TRBJ1-2
v_call: TRBV27
d_call: TRBD1
clone_size: -

cdr3_nt: TGTGCCAGCAGCCCATCCGGGTACTATGGCTACACCTTC
cdr3_aa: CASSPSGYYGYTF
j_call: TRBJ1-2
v_call: TRBV27
d_call: -
clone_size: few

cdr3_nt: TGTGCCAGCAGCGTGGAGTCTCTCCCCTACGAGCAGTACTTC
cdr3_aa: CASSVESLPYEQYF
j_call: TRBJ2-7
v_call: TRBV9
d_call: -
clone_size: -

cdr3_nt: TGTGCCAGCAGCTTTGACCAGGGTGCTGGGGGCTACACCTTC
cdr3_aa: CASSFDQGAGGYTF
j_call: TRBJ1-2
v_call: TRBV5-8
d_call: -
clone_size: -

cdr3_nt: TGCGCCAGCAGAACCCGGGGGGCTGAAGCTTTCTTT
cdr3_aa: CASRTRGAEAFF
j_call: TRBJ1-1
v_call: TRBV10-2
d_call: -
clone_size: -

cdr3_nt: TGTGCCAGCAGCTCCGGGGGGGGCCCCCTCTACGAGCAGTACTTC
cdr3_aa: CASSSGGGPLYEQYF
j_call: TRBJ2-7
v_call: TRBV6-5
d_call: TRBD2
clone_size: -

cdr3_nt: TGTGCCAGCAGCCAAGGGCAGGGGGCGACTTTGTATGGCTACACCTTC
cdr3_aa: CASSQGQGATLYGYTF
j_call: TRBJ1-2
v_call: TRBV3-1/TRBV3-2
d_call: TRBD1
clone_size: -

cdr3_nt: TGTGCCAGCAGTTACAGGGACAGGGTTCACGGGGAGCTGTTTTTT
cdr3_aa: CASSYRDRVHGELFF
j_call: TRBJ2-2
v_call: TRBV6-5
d_call: TRBD1
clone_size: -

cdr3_nt: TGTGCCAGCGCGCTGTTTAGCGGGGGCGCGAACACCGGGGAGCTGTTTTTT
cdr3_aa: CASALFSGGANTGELFF
j_call: TRBJ2-2
v_call: TRBV9
d_call: TRBD2
clone_size: -

cdr3_nt: TGCGCCAGCAGCTCGGGACAGGGGCTAGAGACCCAGTACTTC
cdr3_aa: CASSSGQGLETQYF
j_call: TRBJ2-5
v_call: TRBV5-1
d_call: TRBD1
clone_size: -

cdr3_nt: TGCGCCAGCAGCCAAGATCGGTACAGGGTGTCCCTTAATCAGCCCCAGCATTTT
cdr3_aa: CASSQDRYRVSLNQPQHF
j_call: TRBJ1-5
v_call: TRBV4-1
d_call: -
clone_size: once

cdr3_nt: TGTGCCAGCAGCCAAGGGTCGGGGTACGAGCAGTACTTC
cdr3_aa: CASSQGSGYEQYF
j_call: TRBJ2-7
v_call: TRBV4-2
d_call: -
clone_size: -

cdr3_nt: TGTGCCAGCAGTTTCTCCAGACAGCTGAATCAGCCCCAGCATTTT
cdr3_aa: CASSFSRQLNQPQHF
j_call: TRBJ1-5
v_call: TRBV27
d_call: -
clone_size: -

cdr3_nt: TGTGCCAGCAGTACAGGGGCAGGGAACATTCAGTACTTC
cdr3_aa: CASSTGAGNIQYF
j_call: TRBJ2-4
v_call: TRBV27
d_call: TRBD1
clone_size: -

cdr3_nt: TGCGCCAGCAGCTTGGTTGGCAGGGAGGAGGGTCAGCCCCAGCATTTT
cdr3_aa: CASSLVGREEGQPQHF
j_call: TRBJ1-5
v_call: TRBV5-1
d_call: -
clone_size: -

cdr3_nt: TGTGCCAGCAGCCTGAGGGAAGGGGGTGAAAAACTGTTTTTT
cdr3_aa: CASSLREGGEKLFF
j_call: TRBJ1-4
v_call: TRBV3-1/TRBV3-2
d_call: -
clone_size: -

cdr3_nt: TGCGCCAGCAGCCAAGGCGGCGGGGTCTCGAACACTGAAGCTTTCTTT
cdr3_aa: CASSQGGGVSNTEAFF
j_call: TRBJ1-1
v_call: TRBV4-1
d_call: -
clone_size: -

cdr3_nt: TGTGCCAGCAGCCGGGCGGGACAGATCTACGAGCAGTACTTC
cdr3_aa: CASSRAGQIYEQYF
j_call: TRBJ2-7
v_call: TRBV7-9
d_call: -
clone_size: -

cdr3_nt: TGTGCCAGCAGCCCCACCGGACAGGGCGGGAATGAGCAGTTCTTC
cdr3_aa: CASSPTGQGGNEQFF
j_call: TRBJ2-1
v_call: TRBV5-6
d_call: TRBD1
clone_size: once

cdr3_nt: TGTGCCAGCCCCTGTTTTGGCTACACCTTC
cdr3_aa: CASPCFGYTF
j_call: TRBJ1-2
v_call: TRBV6-4
d_call: -
clone_size: -

cdr3_nt: TGTGCCAGCAGGGTAGCGACAGGTGCTAACTATGGCTACACCTTC
cdr3_aa: CASRVATGANYGYTF
j_call: TRBJ1-2
v_call: TRBV6-5
d_call: -
clone_size: -

cdr3_nt: TGTGCCAGCAGCTTTACAGGGCAAGAGACCCAGTACTTC
cdr3_aa: CASSFTGQETQYF
j_call: TRBJ2-5
v_call: TRBV5-4
d_call: -
clone_size: -

cdr3_nt: TGCAGTGCTAGTCTAGCGGGGGGGTACGAGCAGTACTTC
cdr3_aa: CSASLAGGYEQYF
j_call: TRBJ2-7
v_call: TRBV20-1
d_call: TRBD2
clone_size: -

cdr3_nt: TGTGCCACCTGGGATGGGACAGTACTGGGCTACACCTTC
cdr3_aa: CATWDGTVLGYTF
j_call: TRBJ1-2
v_call: TRBV24-1
d_call: TRBD1
clone_size: -

cdr3_nt: TGTGCCAGCAGCCGAATAGACAGTCAGAAAGAGACCCAGTACTTC
cdr3_aa: CASSRIDSQKETQYF
j_call: TRBJ2-5
v_call: TRBV3-1/TRBV3-2
d_call: -
clone_size: -

cdr3_nt: TGTGCCAGCAGCCCCTTGACAGTCTATGGCTACACCTTC
cdr3_aa: CASSPLTVYGYTF
j_call: TRBJ1-2
v_call: TRBV3-1/TRBV3-2
d_call: -
clone_size: -

cdr3_nt: TGTGCCAGTAGTATGGACAGGTTTAACTATGGCTACACCTTC
cdr3_aa: CASSMDRFNYGYTF
j_call: TRBJ1-2
v_call: TRBV19
d_call: TRBD1
clone_size: -

cdr3_nt: TGTGCCAGTAGTATAACGCGATGGTCTGAAGCTTTCTTT
cdr3_aa: CASSITRWSEAFF
j_call: TRBJ1-1
v_call: TRBV19
d_call: -
clone_size: once

cdr3_nt: TGTGCCAGCAGATTATTGGGCGGGGGGAAGGACACTGAAGCTTTCTTT
cdr3_aa: CASRLLGGGKDTEAFF
j_call: TRBJ1-1
v_call: TRBV7-9
d_call: -
clone_size: -

cdr3_nt: TGTGCCAGCAGCTTAATAGGGGGCGGTACCGGGGAGCTGTTTTTT
cdr3_aa: CASSLIGGGTGELFF
j_call: TRBJ2-2
v_call: TRBV7-3
d_call: TRBD1
clone_size: -

cdr3_nt: TGTGCCAGCAGTTTATCGAGGGCAACCTCGCGGGACTTC
cdr3_aa: CASSLSRATSRDF
j_call: TRBJ2-7
v_call: TRBV27
d_call: -
clone_size: -

cdr3_nt: TGTGCCAGCAGGACAGGGGCGGGCCAGCCCCAGCATTTT
cdr3_aa: CASRTGAGQPQHF
j_call: TRBJ1-5
v_call: TRBV2
d_call: TRBD1
clone_size: -

cdr3_nt: TGTGCCAGCGTACTAGCCGGGGGAGAGACCCAGTACTTC
cdr3_aa: CASVLAGGETQYF
j_call: TRBJ2-5
v_call: TRBV12-3/TRBV12-4
d_call: -
clone_size: -

cdr3_nt: TGTGCCAGCAGCTTAGAGCCCGCGGTCACTGAAGCTTTCTTT
cdr3_aa: CASSLEPAVTEAFF
j_call: TRBJ1-1
v_call: TRBV13
d_call: -
clone_size: -

cdr3_nt: TGTGCCATCAAAGATGTCGGGGAGGACGAGCAGTACTTC
cdr3_aa: CAIKDVGEDEQYF
j_call: TRBJ2-7
v_call: TRBV10-3
d_call: -
clone_size: -

cdr3_nt: TGTGCCAGCAGTCCTAAGTCGAACACTGAAGCTTTCTTT
cdr3_aa: CASSPKSNTEAFF
j_call: TRBJ1-1
v_call: TRBV12-3/TRBV12-4
d_call: -
clone_size: -

cdr3_nt: TGTGCTAGTGGTTTGGCAACGGGGGGCAATCAGCCCCAGCATTTT
cdr3_aa: CASGLATGGNQPQHF
j_call: TRBJ1-5
v_call: TRBV12-5
d_call: -
clone_size: once

cdr3_nt: TGTGCCAGCAGTTCGCTGAACAGGGGGCTCTACGAGCAGTACTTC
cdr3_aa: CASSSLNRGLYEQYF
j_call: TRBJ2-7
v_call: TRBV28
d_call: TRBD1
clone_size: -

cdr3_nt: TGTGCCAGCAGTTTATGGGGACCGGGACAGGGGAACACTGAAGCTTTCTTT
cdr3_aa: CASSLWGPGQGNTEAFF
j_call: TRBJ1-1
v_call: TRBV27
d_call: TRBD1
clone_size: -